This passage covers 8 T cell receptor beta chains from one sample sequenced in a study of T cell responses to AZD1222 COVID-19 vaccine. Generated by immunoSEQ multiplex PCR, the TCRdb table keeps only in-frame clones and is missing some. This table holds some 150,000 clones, around 92% found once. This material consisted of peripheral blood, taken on day 0 of AZD1222 vaccination. These TCRs come from an adult in good health.

The chain recombines TRBV6-5 with TRBJ1-1; 10 nucleotides match TRBD1. Germline lookup yields CDR1 MNHEY and CDR2 SVGAGI. Trimming at V came to 8 bases and at J to 4 bases, leaving 4 bases not matched to a gene. The CDR3 is 13 amino acids. The CDR3 protein is CASRRDRGTEAFF. For the CDR3, the DNA is TGTGCCAGCCGCCGGGACAGGGGCACTGAAGCTTTCTTT.

This clone was counted once. The chain links TRBV6-2 or TRBV6-3 to TRBJ2-7; 9 bases fit TRBD2. V lost 6 bases to trimming and J lost 3 bases; unmatched junction nucleotides: 9. The CDR3 sequence is 15 residues long. Germline CDR1 is MNHEY and CDR2 is SVGEGT. CDR3 sequence: CASSLRLAVFYEQYF. The CDR3 DNA reads as TGTGCCAGCAGCCTCAGACTAGCGGTATTCTACGAGCAGTACTTC.

The rearrangement uses TRBV28 and TRBJ1-1; 8 positions agree with TRBD1. The germline V gene has CDR1 MDHEN and CDR2 SYDVKM. The CDR3 totals 15 residues. V trimming: 6 bases; J trimming: 5 bases; junction bases outside the gene matches: 11. The chain's CDR3 is CASSYRGGFETEAFF. CDR3 coding DNA: TGTGCCAGCAGCTACAGGGGGGGGTTTGAGACTGAAGCTTTCTTT.

The V and J genes are TRBV19 and TRBJ2-7; 9 bases map to TRBD1. Germline CDR1 reads LNHDA; CDR2 reads SQIVND (reference sequence). This CDR3 is built from 16 residues. J gave up 5 bases and V 3 bases, and 11 bases lay outside the gene matches. The DNA of the CDR3 is TGTGCCAGTAGTATGTTGCTTGGGACAGGGACACACGAGCAGTACTTC. Protein sequence: CASSMLLGTGTHEQYF.

The V and J genes are TRBV27 and TRBJ1-2, with D possibly being TRBD1 (5 bases). The germline V and J ends were trimmed by 5 bases and 8 bases, with 21 bases remaining between them. CDR1 is MNHEY, CDR2 SMNVEV, per germline (reference sequence). This CDR3 has 15 amino acids. The chain's CDR3 is CASSIRYGPEGGYTF. The CDR3, as DNA: TGTGCCAGCAGTATTCGCTATGGACCTGAGGGGGGCTACACCTTC.

The rearrangement uses TRBV4-3 and TRBJ1-6; no definite D call. Trimming left V 1 base short and J 7 bases short, with 11 bases between. Germline V gives CDR1 LGHNA, CDR2 YSLEER. The CDR3 runs 15 residues. The CDR3 nucleotides read TGCGCCAGCAGCCAAGCGAAGGGATTCAATTCACCCCTCCACTTT. Protein product: CASSQAKGFNSPLHF.

The rearrangement joins TRBV28 to TRBJ1-3; D uncertain. V lost 5 bases and J 0 bases, leaving 5 bases between the germline ends. The germline gives CDR1 MDHEN, CDR2 SYDVKM. There are 13 residues in the CDR3. The CDR3 nucleotides are TGTGCCAGCAGTACGTACTCTGGAAACACCATATATTTT. This sequence encodes CASSTYSGNTIYF.

V gene TRBV6-5 combines with J gene TRBJ1-3; D might be TRBD1 (6 bases). The CDR3 is 15 residues long. V gave up 2 bases and J gave up 0 bases, with 8 bases separating them. Germline CDR1 is MNHEY and CDR2 is SVGAGI. The CDR3 here is CASSYRGSSGNTIYF. The CDR3 region has the DNA TGTGCCAGCAGTTACAGGGGGAGCTCTGGAAACACCATATATTTT.